This TCR beta chain was documented in a study of tissue T cells after allogeneic stem cell transplantation. General study findings and limits: This small cohort was clinically heterogeneous, and sampling depth was a limitation.

V was pared by 4 bases and J by 0 bases, with 10 bases between. The CDR3 has 15 amino acids. Germline assignment: CDR1 FNHDT and CDR2 SITEND (reference sequence). As regards this clone: Its antigen is undetermined. All gene names here are mouse names. The read terminates 1 residue ahead of where the CDR3 ends, so the germline J gene completes it.

Only in-frame clones appear in the TCRdb table, and some are missing; sequencing was by immunoSEQ multiplex PCR. Altogether under 8,500 clones are present, about 50% being singletons, with the ten largest covering 5.1%. The time point: mouse harvest day 7 after allogeneic transplant. Each mouse received 10^7 T-cell-depleted marrow cells plus 10^6 splenic CD5+ T cells by tail vein. The chain has TRBV19 and TRBJ2-2; the D is unclear. This sequence was found in a female BALB/c mouse given C57BL/6 T cells with graft-versus-host disease after an allogeneic hematopoietic cell transplant. Sequencing input: gut tissue. The sequenced part of the CDR3 DNA is TGTGCCAGCAGTGTAAATGGGCCAAACACCGGGCAGCTCTAC. This sequence encodes CASSVNGPNTGQLY. The whole CDR3 sequence reads CASSVNGPNTGQLYF. Full variable domain (remainder filled in from reference TRBV19 and TRBJ2-2): GGIITQTPKFLIGQEGQKLTLKCQQNFNHDTMYWYRQDSGKGLRLIYYSITENDLQKGDLSEGYDASREKKSSFSLTVTSAQKNEMAVFLCASSVNGPNTGQLYFGEGSKLTVL.